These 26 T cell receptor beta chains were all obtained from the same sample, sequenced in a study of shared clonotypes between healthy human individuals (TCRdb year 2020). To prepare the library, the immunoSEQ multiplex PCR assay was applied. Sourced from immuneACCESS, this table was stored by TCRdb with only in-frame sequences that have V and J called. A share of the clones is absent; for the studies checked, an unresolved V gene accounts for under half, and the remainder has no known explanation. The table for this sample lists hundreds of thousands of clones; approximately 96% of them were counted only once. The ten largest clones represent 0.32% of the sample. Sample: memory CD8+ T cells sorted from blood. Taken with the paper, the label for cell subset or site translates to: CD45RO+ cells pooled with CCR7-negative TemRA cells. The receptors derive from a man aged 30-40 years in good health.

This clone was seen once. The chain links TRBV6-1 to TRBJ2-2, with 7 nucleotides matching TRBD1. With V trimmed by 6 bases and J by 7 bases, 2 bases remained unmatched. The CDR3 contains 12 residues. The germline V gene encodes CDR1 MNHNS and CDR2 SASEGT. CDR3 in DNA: TGTGCCAGCAGAGGGGGCGTCGGGGAGCTGTTTTTT. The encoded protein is CASRGGVGELFF.

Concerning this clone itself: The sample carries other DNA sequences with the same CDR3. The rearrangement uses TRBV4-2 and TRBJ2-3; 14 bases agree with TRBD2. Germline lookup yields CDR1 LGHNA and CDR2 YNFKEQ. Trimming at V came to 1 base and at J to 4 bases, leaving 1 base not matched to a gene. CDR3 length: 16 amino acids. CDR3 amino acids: CASSQGLAGGPDTQYF. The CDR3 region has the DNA TGTGCCAGCAGCCAAGGACTAGCGGGAGGGCCAGATACGCAGTATTTT.

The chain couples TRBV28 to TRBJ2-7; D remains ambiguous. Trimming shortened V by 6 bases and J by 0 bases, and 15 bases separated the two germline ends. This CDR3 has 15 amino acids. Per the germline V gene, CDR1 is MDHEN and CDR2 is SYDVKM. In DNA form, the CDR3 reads TGTGCCAGCAGAAATAAGGGTTTTTCCTCCTACGAGCAGTACTTC. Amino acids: CASRNKGFSSYEQYF. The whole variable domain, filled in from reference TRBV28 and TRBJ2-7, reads DVKVTQSSRYLVKRTGEKVFLECVQDMDHENMFWYRQDPGLGLRLIYFSYDVKMKEKGDIPEGYSVSREKKERFSLILESASTNQTSMYLCASRNKGFSSYEQYFGPGTRLTVT.

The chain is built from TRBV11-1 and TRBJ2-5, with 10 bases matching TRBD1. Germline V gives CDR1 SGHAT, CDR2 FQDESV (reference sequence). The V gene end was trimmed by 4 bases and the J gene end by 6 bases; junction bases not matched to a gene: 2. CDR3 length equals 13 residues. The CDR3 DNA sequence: TGTGCCAGCAGCTCGGGACAGGGGAAGACCCAGTACTTC. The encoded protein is CASSSGQGKTQYF. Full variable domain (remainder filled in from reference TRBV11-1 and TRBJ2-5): EAEVAQSPRYKITEKSQAVAFWCDPISGHATLYWYRQILGQGPELLVQFQDESVVDDSQLPKDRFSAERLKGVDSTLKIQPAELGDSAMYLCASSSGQGKTQYFGPGTRLLVL.

The CDR3 DNA reads TGTGCCAGCAGTCAAGGACGGACCGATCAGCCCCAGCATTTT. It translates to CASSQGRTDQPQHF. The J gene is TRBJ1-5, the V gene TRBV2, with D unclear. V was pared by 5 bases and J by 5 bases, with 13 bases between. The CDR3 covers 14 residues. Per germline, CDR1 SNHLY and CDR2 FYNNEI.

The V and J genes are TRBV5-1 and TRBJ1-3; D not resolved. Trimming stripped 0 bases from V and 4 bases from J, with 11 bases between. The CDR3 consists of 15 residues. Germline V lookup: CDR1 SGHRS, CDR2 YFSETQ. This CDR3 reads CASSLGFGSGNTIYF. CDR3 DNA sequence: TGCGCCAGCAGCTTGGGTTTTGGGTCCGGAAACACCATATATTTT.

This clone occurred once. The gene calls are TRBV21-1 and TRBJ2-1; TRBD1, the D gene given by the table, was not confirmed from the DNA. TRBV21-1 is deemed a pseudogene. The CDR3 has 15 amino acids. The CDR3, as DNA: TGTGCCAGCAGCTGGGACAGGGAAATACGCAATGAGCAGTTCTTC. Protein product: CASSWDREIRNEQFF.

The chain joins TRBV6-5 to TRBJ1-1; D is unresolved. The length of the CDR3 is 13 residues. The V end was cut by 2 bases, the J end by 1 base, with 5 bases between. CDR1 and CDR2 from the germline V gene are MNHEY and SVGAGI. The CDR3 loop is CASSYAKNTEAFF. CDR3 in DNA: TGTGCCAGCAGTTACGCAAAGAACACTGAAGCTTTCTTT.

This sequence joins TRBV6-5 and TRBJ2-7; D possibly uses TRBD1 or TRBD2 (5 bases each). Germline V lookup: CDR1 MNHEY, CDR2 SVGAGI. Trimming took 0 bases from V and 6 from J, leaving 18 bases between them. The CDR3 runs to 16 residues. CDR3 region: CASSYSAGASPSEQYF. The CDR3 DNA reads TGTGCCAGCAGTTACTCGGCCGGGGCTTCCCCCTCCGAGCAGTACTTC.

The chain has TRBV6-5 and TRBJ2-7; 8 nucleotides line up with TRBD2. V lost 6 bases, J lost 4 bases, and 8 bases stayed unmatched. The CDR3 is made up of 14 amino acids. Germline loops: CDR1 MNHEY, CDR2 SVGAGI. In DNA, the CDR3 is TGTGCCAGCAGGAAGCGGGAGTTGTGGTACGAGCAGTACTTC. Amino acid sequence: CASRKRELWYEQYF.

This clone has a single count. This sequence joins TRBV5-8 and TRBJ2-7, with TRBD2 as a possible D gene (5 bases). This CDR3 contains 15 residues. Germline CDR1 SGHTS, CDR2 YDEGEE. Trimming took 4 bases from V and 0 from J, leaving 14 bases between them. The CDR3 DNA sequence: TGTGCCAGCAGCCCGCGGGTCCTAAGCTCCTACGAGCAGTACTTC. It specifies CASSPRVLSSYEQYF.

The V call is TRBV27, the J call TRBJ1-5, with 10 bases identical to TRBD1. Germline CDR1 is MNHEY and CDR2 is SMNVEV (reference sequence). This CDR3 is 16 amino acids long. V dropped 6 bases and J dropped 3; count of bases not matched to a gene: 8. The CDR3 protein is CASSSTGTGDNQPQHF. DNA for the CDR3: TGTGCCAGCAGCAGCACCGGGACAGGGGACAATCAGCCCCAGCATTTT.

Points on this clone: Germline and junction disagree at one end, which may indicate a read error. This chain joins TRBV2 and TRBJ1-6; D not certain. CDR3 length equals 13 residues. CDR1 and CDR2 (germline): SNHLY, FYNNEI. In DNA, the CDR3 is TGTGCCAGCACTGAAGGGCGTAATTCACCCCTCCACTTT. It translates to CASTEGRNSPLHF.

The CDR3 DNA sequence: TGTGCCAGCAGGGCGACCCAGTACTTC. Protein: CASRATQYF. This sequence joins TRBV27 and TRBJ2-5; D uncertain. CDR1 MNHEY and CDR2 SMNVEV come from the germline V gene (reference sequence). V was pared by 6 bases and J by 7 bases, with 3 bases between. CDR3 length: 9 amino acids.

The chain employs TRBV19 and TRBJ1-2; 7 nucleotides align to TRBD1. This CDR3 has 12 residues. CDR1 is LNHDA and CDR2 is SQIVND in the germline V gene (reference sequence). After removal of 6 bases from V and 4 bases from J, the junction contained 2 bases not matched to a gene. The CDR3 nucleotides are TGTGCCAGTAGAGACAGGGCCTATGGCTACACCTTC. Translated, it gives CASRDRAYGYTF.

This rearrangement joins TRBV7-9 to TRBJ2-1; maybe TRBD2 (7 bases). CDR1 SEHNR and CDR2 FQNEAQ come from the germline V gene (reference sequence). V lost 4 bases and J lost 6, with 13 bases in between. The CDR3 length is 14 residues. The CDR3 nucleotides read TGTGCCAGCAGCTCCCTCGGGGGGCCCAATGAGCAGTTCTTC. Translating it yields CASSSLGGPNEQFF.

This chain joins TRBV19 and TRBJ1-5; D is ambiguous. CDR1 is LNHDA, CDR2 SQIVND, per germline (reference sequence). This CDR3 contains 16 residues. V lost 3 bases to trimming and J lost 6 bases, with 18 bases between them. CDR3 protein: CASSIVSGGAPQPQHF. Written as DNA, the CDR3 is TGTGCCAGTAGTATCGTTTCCGGTGGCGCGCCTCAGCCCCAGCATTTT.

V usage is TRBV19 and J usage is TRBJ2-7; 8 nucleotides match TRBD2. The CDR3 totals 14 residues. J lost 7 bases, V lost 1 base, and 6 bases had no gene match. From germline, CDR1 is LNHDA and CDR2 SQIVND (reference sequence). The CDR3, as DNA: TGTGCCAGTAGTATAGGACTGGCGGGAGGTGAGCAGTACTTC. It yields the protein CASSIGLAGGEQYF. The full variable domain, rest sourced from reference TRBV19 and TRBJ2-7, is DGGITQSPKYLFRKEGQNVTLSCEQNLNHDAMYWYRQDPGQGLRLIYYSQIVNDFQKGDIAEGYSVSREKKESFPLTVTSAQKNPTAFYLCASSIGLAGGEQYFGPGTRLTVT.

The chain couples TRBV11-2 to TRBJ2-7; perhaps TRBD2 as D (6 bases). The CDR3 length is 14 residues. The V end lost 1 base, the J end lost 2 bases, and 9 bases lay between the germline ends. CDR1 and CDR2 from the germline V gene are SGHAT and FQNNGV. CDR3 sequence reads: CASSLGRGAYEQYF. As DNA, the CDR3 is TGTGCCAGCAGCTTAGGGCGGGGAGCCTACGAGCAGTACTTC. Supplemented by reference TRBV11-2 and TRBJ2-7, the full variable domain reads EAGVAQSPRYKIIEKRQSVAFWCNPISGHATLYWYQQILGQGPKLLIQFQNNGVVDDSQLPKDRFSAERLKGVDSTLKIQPAKLEDSAVYLCASSLGRGAYEQYFGPGTRLTVT.

The CDR3 sequence is CASSGPGLAGGEQYF. For the CDR3, the DNA is TGTGCCAGCAGCGGACCGGGACTAGCGGGAGGTGAGCAGTACTTC. The rearrangement joins TRBV9 to TRBJ2-7, with 15 bases matching TRBD2. This CDR3 region has 15 residues. V was pared by 3 bases and J by 7 bases, with 5 bases of the junction left unmatched. Looked up from germline, CDR1 is SGDLS and CDR2 is YYNGEE.

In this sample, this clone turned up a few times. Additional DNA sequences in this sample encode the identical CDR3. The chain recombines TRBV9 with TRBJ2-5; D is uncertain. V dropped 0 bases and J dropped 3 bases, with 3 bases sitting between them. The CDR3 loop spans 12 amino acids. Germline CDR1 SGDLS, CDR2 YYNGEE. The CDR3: CASSVEEETQYF. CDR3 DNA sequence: TGTGCCAGCAGCGTAGAGGAAGAGACCCAGTACTTC.

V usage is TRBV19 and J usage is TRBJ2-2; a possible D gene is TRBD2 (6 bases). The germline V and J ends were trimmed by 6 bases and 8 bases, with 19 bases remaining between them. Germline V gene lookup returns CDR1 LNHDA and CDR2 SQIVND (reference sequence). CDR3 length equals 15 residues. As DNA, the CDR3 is TGTGCCAGTAGCCCGGGACTCACGCTAATAGGGGAGCTGTTTTTT. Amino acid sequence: CASSPGLTLIGELFF.

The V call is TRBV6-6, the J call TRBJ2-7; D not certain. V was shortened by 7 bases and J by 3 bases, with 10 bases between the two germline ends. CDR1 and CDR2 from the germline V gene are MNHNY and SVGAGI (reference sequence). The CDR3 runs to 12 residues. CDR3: CASKPTSYEQYF. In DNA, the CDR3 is TGTGCCAGCAAGCCTACCAGCTACGAGCAGTACTTC.

CDR3 in DNA: TGCAGTGCGACTAACACCGGGGAGCTGTTTTTT. Encoded protein: CSATNTGELFF. This chain uses TRBV20-1 with TRBJ2-2; D is unclear. V was pared by 6 bases and J by 2 bases, with 4 bases between. The germline V gene has CDR1 DFQATT and CDR2 SNEGSKA (reference sequence). This CDR3 is built from 11 residues.

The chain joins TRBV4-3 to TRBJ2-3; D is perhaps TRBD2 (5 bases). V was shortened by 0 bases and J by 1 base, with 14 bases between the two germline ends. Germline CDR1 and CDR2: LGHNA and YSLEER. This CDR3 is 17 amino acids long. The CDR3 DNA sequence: TGCGCCAGCAGCCAAGAGGGCGCTAGCTGGGGCACAGATACGCAGTATTTT. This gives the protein CASSQEGASWGTDTQYF.

CDR3 amino acids: CASSLGSGRALFGEQFF. CDR3 DNA: TGTGCCAGCAGTTTAGGTAGCGGGAGGGCCCTCTTCGGCGAGCAGTTCTTC. This sequence joins TRBV27 and TRBJ2-1, with 11 nucleotides matching TRBD2. Germline V gives CDR1 MNHEY, CDR2 SMNVEV (reference sequence). V lost 2 bases, J lost 10 bases, and 13 bases stayed unmatched. The CDR3 extends over 17 amino acids.